The rows below give T cell receptor beta chains drawn from one sample of a study of blood T cell repertoires in COVID-19. The data were produced by immunoSEQ multiplex PCR, yet TCRdb's version contains in-frame clones alone and is incomplete. The table includes 110,000 or so clones, 70% to 90% detected once. The sample comprised peripheral blood. The receptors derive from a man aged 35 to 55 with acute or convalescent COVID-19. CDR3s include the opening cysteine and the closing phenylalanine or tryptophan. A D gene is named only where the DNA matches it firmly. Clone size is given for some rows only: seen once, a few or many times, or a class if the clone is expanded.

D gene,V gene,clone size,CDR3 length,J gene,CDR3 protein,CDR3 DNA
-,TRBV29-1,-,15,TRBJ2-7,CSVVPGHRDSYEQYF,TGCAGCGTTGTCCCGGGGCACAGGGACTCCTACGAGCAGTACTTC
TRBD1,TRBV5-6,-,15,TRBJ1-5,CASSKTGLINQPQHF,TGTGCCAGCAGTAAGACAGGGCTTATCAATCAGCCCCAGCATTTT
TRBD2,TRBV3-1/TRBV3-2,-,20,TRBJ2-1,CASSQDRTSGAQSIYNEQFF,TGTGCCAGCAGCCAAGACCGGACTAGCGGGGCCCAGTCAATATACAATGAGCAGTTCTTC
TRBD2,TRBV24-1,-,16,TRBJ2-1,CATSDLSGGAYNEQFF,TGTGCCACCAGTGATCTTAGCGGGGGGGCCTACAATGAGCAGTTCTTC
TRBD2,TRBV11-3,-,17,TRBJ2-3,CASSLGGTSGGTDTQYF,TGTGCCAGCAGCTTAGGGGGTACTAGCGGGGGAACAGATACGCAGTATTTT
TRBD1,TRBV29-1,-,12,TRBJ2-7,CSVDGQGYEQYF,TGCAGCGTAGATGGACAGGGGTACGAGCAGTACTTC
TRBD2,TRBV6-5,-,15,TRBJ2-3,CASLFSGGVGDTQYF,TGTGCCAGCTTATTTAGCGGGGGCGTGGGAGATACGCAGTATTTT
TRBD2,TRBV24-1,-,18,TRBJ2-1,CATSDPSPPPSGGNEQFF,TGTGCCACCAGTGACCCATCTCCCCCCCCTAGCGGGGGCAATGAGCAGTTCTTC
TRBD2,TRBV9,-,15,TRBJ2-3,CASTWTSGGTDTQYF,TGTGCCAGCACCTGGACTAGCGGGGGTACAGATACGCAGTATTTT
-,TRBV2,-,17,TRBJ2-5,CATHTSSGGIFQETQYF,TGTGCCACCCACACCAGTTCAGGGGGGATCTTCCAAGAGACCCAGTACTTC
-,TRBV11-2,-,14,TRBJ2-7,CASSFHGVSYEQYF,TGTGCCAGCAGCTTCCACGGGGTCTCCTACGAGCAGTACTTC
-,TRBV5-6,-,12,TRBJ2-3,CASTTPADTQYF,TGTGCCAGCACTACTCCCGCAGATACGCAGTATTTT
TRBD2,TRBV5-1,-,16,TRBJ2-3,CASSLTSGGAGDTQYF,TGCGCCAGCAGCTTGACAAGCGGGGGGGCTGGGGATACGCAGTATTTT
-,TRBV7-6,-,14,TRBJ1-1,CASSPGTINTEAFF,TGTGCCAGCAGTCCCGGGACAATAAACACTGAAGCTTTCTTT
-,TRBV6-2/TRBV6-3,-,13,TRBJ2-1,CASSYSSDIEQFF,TGTGCCAGCAGTTACTCTTCTGACATTGAGCAGTTCTTC
-,TRBV24-1,-,13,TRBJ1-4,CATSDLYSEKLFF,TGTGCCACCAGTGATTTGTACAGTGAAAAACTGTTTTTT
-,TRBV6-1,-,16,TRBJ2-7,CASSEAPQRRSYEQYF,TGTGCCAGCAGTGAAGCCCCGCAGCGTAGGTCCTACGAGCAGTACTTC
TRBD2,TRBV7-3,-,16,TRBJ2-5,CASSATSGGALETQYF,TGTGCCAGCAGCGCGACTAGCGGGGGGGCATTGGAGACCCAGTACTTC
-,TRBV9,-,16,TRBJ2-1,CASSVARDQGGNEQFF,TGTGCCAGCAGCGTAGCCAGGGATCAAGGCGGCAATGAGCAGTTCTTC
-,TRBV5-5,-,14,TRBJ2-1,CASSPRDSYNEQFF,TGTGCCAGCAGTCCAAGAGACAGCTACAATGAGCAGTTCTTC
-,TRBV4-2,-,18,TRBJ1-6,CASSQDGRESSYNSPLHF,TGTGCCAGCAGCCAAGACGGCAGGGAAAGCTCCTATAATTCACCCCTCCACTTT
TRBD2,TRBV9,-,17,TRBJ2-1,CASSTYPGTSGEGEQFF,TGTGCCAGCAGCACCTACCCCGGGACTAGCGGGGAGGGTGAGCAGTTCTTC
TRBD2,TRBV7-8,-,19,TRBJ2-7,CASSLWASGGAFTPYEQYF,TGTGCCAGCAGCTTATGGGCTAGCGGGGGGGCTTTTACGCCCTACGAGCAGTACTTC
-,TRBV21-1,-,17,TRBJ2-4,CASSSGDRGFAKNIQYF,TGTGCCAGCAGCTCCGGGGACAGGGGGTTTGCCAAAAACATTCAGTACTTC
-,TRBV7-9,-,18,TRBJ2-1,CASSLEGPSGEPNDEQFF,TGTGCCAGCAGCTTAGAGGGACCATCGGGGGAACCCAATGATGAGCAGTTCTTC
-,TRBV5-1,-,14,TRBJ1-4,CASSLVAENEKLFF,TGCGCCAGCAGCTTGGTGGCAGAAAATGAAAAACTGTTTTTT
TRBD1,TRBV29-1,-,13,TRBJ1-2,CSAPDRGGYGYTF,TGCAGCGCCCCAGACAGGGGTGGCTATGGCTACACCTTC
TRBD2,TRBV7-9,-,16,TRBJ2-1,CASSLGFGGAHNEQFF,TGTGCCAGCAGCTTAGGTTTCGGGGGGGCCCACAATGAGCAGTTCTTC
-,TRBV5-1,once,14,TRBJ2-2,CASSLVVNTGELFF,TGCGCCAGCAGCTTGGTCGTGAACACCGGGGAGCTGTTTTTT
TRBD2,TRBV9,-,19,TRBJ2-3,CASSVTSGGAIASTDTQYF,TGTGCCAGCAGCGTTACTAGCGGGGGCGCCATTGCTAGCACAGATACGCAGTATTTT
-,TRBV5-6,-,15,TRBJ2-2,CASSFYRSNTGELFF,TGTGCCAGCAGCTTCTACAGATCGAATACCGGGGAGCTGTTTTTT
-,TRBV9,-,16,TRBJ2-1,CASSPQGQGLADEQFF,TGTGCCAGCAGCCCCCAGGGGCAGGGGTTGGCGGATGAGCAGTTCTTC
TRBD1,TRBV19,-,15,TRBJ1-2,CASSTGQATNYGYTF,TGTGCCAGTAGTACAGGACAGGCCACTAACTATGGCTACACCTTC
-,TRBV19,-,13,TRBJ2-5,CATSQGAQETQYF,TGTGCCACCTCACAGGGAGCTCAAGAGACCCAGTACTTC
-,TRBV24-1,-,13,TRBJ2-5,CATMRADQETQYF,TGTGCCACCATGAGGGCGGACCAAGAGACCCAGTACTTC
-,TRBV2,-,13,TRBJ2-2,CASRAGAQGELFF,TGTGCCAGCAGAGCAGGGGCTCAGGGGGAGCTGTTTTTT